The 12 T cell receptor beta chains below all came from one sample that was sequenced in a study of T-cell reconstitution after alpha-beta-depleted transplantation in children. Library preparation (for TCRbeta) was performed with unique molecular identifiers. TCRdb reprocessed the PCR reads with MiXCR, giving one entry per CDR3 protein. Of roughly 200,000 distinct CDR3 sequences listed, over 5.5% are singletons. Sequenced material: PBMCs from the stem cell graft donor, taken from the stem cell graft. The receptor source for this set is a human donor who donated a stem cell graft to a child with Wiskott-Aldrich syndrome.

This clonotype was recorded at least ten times. The chain joins TRBV6-1 to TRBJ2-2; 11 bases fit TRBD2. Trimming at V came to 6 bases and at J to 5 bases, leaving 8 bases not matched to a gene. This CDR3 region has 16 residues. The germline V gene has CDR1 MNHNS and CDR2 SASEGT. CDR3 region: CASRNSGRAWTGELFF. The CDR3 coding sequence is TGTGCCAGCAGGAATAGCGGGAGGGCGTGGACCGGGGAGCTGTTTTTT.

Many counts were recorded for this clonotype. V and J are TRBV7-2 and TRBJ2-7, with D unclear. V was pared by 3 bases and J by 7 bases, with 10 bases between. Germline-derived CDR1 and CDR2 are SGHTA and FQGNSA. This CDR3 comprises 12 residues. CDR3 sequence: CASSFVQREQYF. In DNA form, the CDR3 reads TGTGCCAGCAGCTTCGTTCAACGTGAGCAGTACTTC.

The chain uses TRBV5-1 and TRBJ2-1; a weak D match, TRBD2 (6 bases). Trimming removed 3 bases at V and 0 bases at J, with 13 bases between. Germline values: CDR1 SGHRS, CDR2 YFSETQ. CDR3 length: 16 residues. CDR3: CASSSAAGSSYNEQFF. In DNA, the CDR3 is TGCGCCAGCAGCTCCGCAGCGGGTAGCTCCTACAATGAGCAGTTCTTC.

There are a few counts of this clonotype. The rearrangement uses TRBV5-6 and TRBJ1-6; TRBD1 is a possible D gene (6 bases). The CDR3 covers 16 residues. The V end lost 3 bases, the J end lost 10 bases, and 20 bases lay between the germline ends. Germline V gene sequence: CDR1 SGHDT, CDR2 YYEEEE. In nucleotides, the CDR3 is TGTGCCAGCAGCTCACGGACAGCCGGTGCTCTGTCACCCCTCCACTTT. It specifies CASSSRTAGALSPLHF.

This clonotype was recorded at least ten times. The chain employs TRBV29-1 and TRBJ2-2, with 8 bases aligning to TRBD1. V dropped 7 bases and J dropped 3; count of bases not matched to a gene: 13. Germline CDR1 and CDR2: SQVTM and ANQGSEA. The CDR3 has 16 amino acids. The CDR3 DNA reads as TGCAGCGCCTTGACGTCAGGGGGCGCCTACACCGGGGAGCTGTTTTTT. It specifies CSALTSGGAYTGELFF.

This clonotype was observed a few times. The chain has TRBV6-4 and TRBJ2-3; 10 bases are a match to TRBD2. The CDR3 has 18 amino acids. V gave up 10 bases and J gave up 8 bases; unmatched junction bases: 24. CDR1 and CDR2 from the germline V gene are MRHNA and SNTAGT. CDR3 loop: CATLDRERGGLGDTTQYF. Here the CDR3 DNA reads TGTGCCACCCTTGACAGGGAGCGGGGGGGCCTGGGAGACACTACGCAGTATTTT.

This clonotype was detected ten times or more. The chain has TRBV29-1 and TRBJ2-5, with a tentative D call TRBD1 (5 bases). V shed 4 bases and J shed 6 bases, with 18 bases lying between them. Germline-derived CDR1 and CDR2 are SQVTM and ANQGSEA. The CDR3 loop spans 14 amino acids. CDR3 in amino acids: CSVATQGIGKTQYF. In DNA, the CDR3 is TGCAGCGTTGCGACGCAGGGTATTGGGAAGACCCAGTACTTC.

This clonotype was recorded many times. The chain links TRBV11-2 to TRBJ2-1; 11 bases fit TRBD2. Germline CDR1 SGHAT, CDR2 FQNNGV. The CDR3 loop spans 20 amino acids. J was trimmed by 0 bases and V by 5 bases; bases with no gene match: 15. The DNA of the CDR3 is TGTGCCAGCAGCGCGATGACGGGACTAGCGGCTCAAATCTCCTACAATGAGCAGTTCTTC. Its translation is CASSAMTGLAAQISYNEQFF.

This clonotype was counted ten times or more. The genes are TRBV5-6 and TRBJ2-7, with TRBD1 identical over 9 bases. V dropped 2 bases and J dropped 4; count of bases not matched to a gene: 7. CDR3 length equals 15 residues. Looked up from germline, CDR1 is SGHDT and CDR2 is YYEEEE. This CDR3 is CASSLTGTGTYEQYF. The CDR3 coding sequence is TGTGCCAGCAGCTTAACAGGGACAGGGACATACGAGCAGTACTTC.

The V and J genes are TRBV6-2 or TRBV6-3 and TRBJ1-1, with D possibly TRBD1 on 5 matching bases. In germline, CDR1 is MNHEY, CDR2 SVGEGT. This CDR3 is 12 amino acids long. Trimming stripped 6 bases from V and 4 bases from J, with 9 bases between. CDR3 region: CASRGRGTEAFF. The CDR3 coding sequence is TGTGCCAGCAGGGGGAGGGGCACTGAAGCTTTCTTT.

The sample holds a few counts of this clonotype. J is TRBJ2-1 and V is TRBV5-1; no firm D call. The CDR3 has 16 residues. CDR1 is SGHRS and CDR2 is YFSETQ in the germline V gene. Trimming stripped 1 base from V and 12 bases from J, with 23 bases between. CDR3 residues: CASSLFVVKFPFGQFF. The CDR3 bases are TGCGCCAGCAGCTTGTTCGTGGTTAAGTTTCCCTTTGGGCAGTTCTTC.

This clonotype appeared many times. CDR3 sequence reads: CSAFDRVGGYTF. The CDR3 nucleotides are TGCAGTGCTTTCGACAGGGTGGGCGGCTACACCTTC. The V and J genes are TRBV20-1 and TRBJ1-2; 7 bases agree with TRBD1. This CDR3 contains 12 residues. The J segment lost 8 bases and the V segment lost 5 bases, leaving 8 bases of the junction unmatched. Germline CDR1 is DFQATT and CDR2 is SNEGSKA (reference sequence).